Listed here are 24 T cell receptor beta chains from one sample, sequenced in a study of T cell changes during pregnancy in multiple sclerosis. Libraries were prepared by immunoSEQ multiplex PCR; TCRdb keeps only in-frame clonotypes and omits some of them. The top ten hold about 2.1% of the sample, which has 60,000 or so clones, 90% seen once. The source was peripheral blood, collected in the second trimester of pregnancy. The receptors shown here come from a female donor in good health, enrolled as a control in a pregnancy study.

This clone was observed once. The V gene is TRBV7-9, the J gene TRBJ2-7; 12 bases are a match to TRBD1. The CDR3 consists of 15 residues. J was trimmed by 1 base and V by 5 bases; bases with no gene match: 3. Germline V CDR1 and CDR2: SEHNR, FQNEAQ (reference sequence). CDR3: CASSRGQGASYEQYF. CDR3 in DNA: TGTGCCAGCAGCCGGGGACAGGGGGCTTCCTACGAGCAGTACTTC.

The chain links TRBV11-3 to TRBJ2-1, with D hard to call. The CDR3 runs 16 residues. The germline V gene has CDR1 SGHNT and CDR2 YENEEA. V lost 1 base, J lost 8 bases, and 18 bases lay in between. The CDR3 nucleotides read TGTGCCAGCAGCTTAGGGTGGGTTACTATACCAGATGAGCAGTTCTTC. It translates to CASSLGWVTIPDEQFF.

The chain couples TRBV9 to TRBJ1-2, with TRBD1 as a possible D gene (6 bases). This CDR3 comprises 11 residues. Germline V gives CDR1 SGDLS, CDR2 YYNGEE. V lost 4 bases to trimming and J lost 7 bases, with 8 bases between them. This chain's CDR3 is CASSSGAGYTF. The CDR3 region has the DNA TGTGCCAGCAGCTCAGGGGCTGGCTACACCTTC.

CDR3 sequence: CASSIGGLDGYTF. As DNA, the CDR3 is TGTGCCAGTAGTATCGGAGGGTTGGATGGCTACACCTTC. V usage is TRBV19 and J usage is TRBJ1-2, with D unclear. Trimming took 3 bases from V and 6 from J, leaving 11 bases between them. The CDR3 has 13 amino acids. Germline loops: CDR1 LNHDA, CDR2 SQIVND (reference sequence).

This chain joins TRBV28 and TRBJ2-5; D unresolved. V gave up 8 bases and J gave up 0 bases, with 13 bases separating them. The CDR3 runs to 14 residues. Germline V lookup: CDR1 MDHEN, CDR2 SYDVKM. The CDR3 protein is CASEAQRYQETQYF. CDR3 DNA sequence: TGTGCCAGCGAGGCCCAGAGGTACCAAGAGACCCAGTACTTC.

This clone was seen only once. This sequence joins TRBV27 and TRBJ2-7, with 9 bases matching TRBD1. Losses at the gene ends were 4 bases for V and 2 bases for J; bases not matched to a gene: 3. The CDR3 totals 14 residues. Per the germline V gene, CDR1 is MNHEY and CDR2 is SMNVEV (reference sequence). The CDR3 DNA reads as TGTGCCAGCAGTTCAACAGGGGGCACCTACGAGCAGTACTTC. Translated, it gives CASSSTGGTYEQYF.

This clone was picked up a small number of times. The chain recombines TRBV2 with TRBJ1-2; D possibly corresponds to TRBD1 (6 bases). Looked up from germline, CDR1 is SNHLY and CDR2 is FYNNEI. The germline V and J ends were trimmed by 7 bases and 5 bases, with 14 bases remaining between them. The CDR3 spans 13 residues. CDR3 sequence reads: CASTGGAYYGYTF. The CDR3 nucleotides read TGTGCCAGCACGGGGGGCGCTTATTATGGCTACACCTTC.

The rearrangement joins TRBV27 to TRBJ2-5, with D possibly TRBD1 on 7 matching bases. Per germline, CDR1 MNHEY and CDR2 SMNVEV (reference sequence). This CDR3 contains 12 residues. V dropped 9 bases and J dropped 10 bases, with 18 bases sitting between them. The CDR3 is CASTSPQGGQYF. CDR3 sequence (DNA): TGTGCCAGTACCTCCCCCCAGGGGGGCCAGTACTTC.

The genes are TRBV5-1 and TRBJ2-7, with 10 bases aligning to TRBD1. The CDR3 has 15 residues. J lost 3 bases, V lost 1 base, and 4 bases had no gene match. CDR1 and CDR2 from the germline V gene are SGHRS and YFSETQ. The CDR3 coding sequence is TGCGCCAGCAGCTTGTCCGGGACAGGGGACTACGAGCAGTACTTC. This encodes CASSLSGTGDYEQYF.

The chain uses TRBV28 and TRBJ1-5, with TRBD1 as a possible D gene (6 bases). CDR3 size: 13 residues. Trimming cost V 8 bases and J 5 bases, with 13 bases left between them. Germline CDR1 reads MDHEN; CDR2 reads SYDVKM. The CDR3 DNA sequence: TGTGCCAGCCTAACAGGGCCTCATCAGCCCCAGCATTTT. Translated, it gives CASLTGPHQPQHF.

In this sample, this clone turned up once. The genes are TRBV7-8 and TRBJ1-2; D gene uncertain. Germline values: CDR1 SGHVS, CDR2 FQNEAQ. The CDR3 consists of 16 residues. V was cut by 1 base and J by 6 bases, with 18 bases left in between. CDR3 sequence (DNA): TGTGCCAGCAGCTTAGGGGCCGATCCCCCATCCCATGGCTACACCTTC. Translated, it gives CASSLGADPPSHGYTF.

The V call is TRBV14, the J call TRBJ1-1; D is possibly TRBD1 (5 bases). Germline V gene lookup returns CDR1 SGHDN and CDR2 FVKESK. The CDR3 length is 14 residues. Between the trimmed V and J ends, which lost 2 bases and 1 base, there was a span of 8 bases. Written as DNA, the CDR3 is TGTGCCAGCAGCCAATGGCAGGGGAACACTGAAGCTTTCTTT. It encodes CASSQWQGNTEAFF.

V usage is TRBV30 and J usage is TRBJ1-5, with a tentative D call TRBD1 (6 bases). Germline values: CDR1 GTSNPN, CDR2 SVGIG (reference sequence). The CDR3 extends over 14 amino acids. Between the trimmed V and J ends, which lost 0 bases and 7 bases, there was a span of 13 bases. DNA of the CDR3: TGTGCCTGGAGTGTAGGGGGTTCTAGACAGCCCCAGCATTTT. This translates into CAWSVGGSRQPQHF. Variable domain in full (rest from reference TRBV30 and TRBJ1-5): SQTIHQWPATLVQPVGSPLSLECTVEGTSNPNLYWYRQAAGRGLQLLFYSVGIGQISSEVPQNLSASRPQDRQFILSSKKLLLSDSGFYLCAWSVGGSRQPQHFGDGTRLSIL.

V is TRBV15 and J is TRBJ2-1, with TRBD1 matching over 8 bases. V was clipped by 3 bases and J by 5 bases; unmatched bases: 3. Germline loops: CDR1 LNHNV, CDR2 YYDKDF (reference sequence). The CDR3 length is 14 residues. DNA for the CDR3: TGTGCCACCAGCAGGGACAGGGAAGACAATGAGCAGTTCTTC. It specifies CATSRDREDNEQFF.

The chain links TRBV6-1 to TRBJ2-5; no clear D gene. CDR1 and CDR2 from the germline V gene are MNHNS and SASEGT. The ends were cut back, 7 bases at V and 2 bases at J, with 8 bases in the middle. The CDR3 is made up of 12 amino acids. The CDR3 spells CASIGPQETQYF. As DNA, the CDR3 is TGTGCCAGCATTGGGCCTCAAGAGACCCAGTACTTC.

The genes are TRBV9 and TRBJ2-7; 7 nucleotides match TRBD2. With V trimmed by 3 bases and J by 2 bases, 11 bases remained unmatched. Germline lookup yields CDR1 SGDLS and CDR2 YYNGEE. The CDR3 spans 16 residues. The CDR3 loop reads CASSGRGEGSPYEQYF. CDR3 in DNA: TGTGCCAGCAGCGGTCGGGGGGAGGGGAGCCCCTACGAGCAGTACTTC.

The chain links TRBV2 to TRBJ2-4; a weak D match, TRBD2 (5 bases). Deletions cut 6 bases from V and 9 bases from J, with 6 bases between. The CDR3 has 10 amino acids. The V gene's germline CDR1 is SNHLY and CDR2 FYNNEI. The CDR3 DNA is TGTGCCAGCAGGGGGAGCATTCAGTACTTC. Translation: CASRGSIQYF.

The gene calls are TRBV4-1 and TRBJ2-3; D is ambiguous. Germline assignment: CDR1 MGHRA and CDR2 YSYEKL. Trimming cost V 4 bases and J 0 bases, with 8 bases left between them. CDR3 length: 14 amino acids. CDR3 protein: CASSLRVSTDTQYF. CDR3 nucleotide sequence: TGCGCCAGCAGCCTACGGGTGAGCACAGATACGCAGTATTTT.

The rearrangement uses TRBV14 and TRBJ2-3; 9 nucleotides match TRBD2. Trimming took 1 base from V and 4 from J; bases not matched to a gene: 6. Germline-derived CDR1 and CDR2 are SGHDN and FVKESK. This CDR3 region has 16 residues. CDR3: CASSQGGGLAADTQYF. The CDR3 nucleotides are TGTGCCAGCAGCCAAGGGGGGGGACTAGCTGCAGATACGCAGTATTTT.

This sequence joins TRBV11-2 and TRBJ2-2; D uncertain. V gave up 5 bases and J gave up 0 bases, with 7 bases separating them. The CDR3 contains 14 residues. Germline assignment: CDR1 SGHAT and CDR2 FQNNGV. CDR3 DNA sequence: TGTGCCAGCAGCCCTGGAGCGAACACCGGGGAGCTGTTTTTT. Its translation: CASSPGANTGELFF. Variable domain in full (rest from reference TRBV11-2 and TRBJ2-2): EAGVAQSPRYKIIEKRQSVAFWCNPISGHATLYWYQQILGQGPKLLIQFQNNGVVDDSQLPKDRFSAERLKGVDSTLKIQPAKLEDSAVYLCASSPGANTGELFFGEGSRLTVL.

V and J are TRBV4-1 and TRBJ2-6; D might be TRBD2 (5 bases). This CDR3 has 17 residues. Deletions cut 4 bases from V and 2 bases from J, with 15 bases between. Per germline, CDR1 MGHRA and CDR2 YSYEKL. The CDR3 loop reads CASSPEGLATGANVLTF. The DNA for the CDR3 is TGCGCCAGCAGCCCCGAGGGATTAGCGACTGGGGCCAACGTCCTGACTTTC.

This clone was picked up one time. The genes are TRBV28 and TRBJ2-5; no definite D call. Germline V gene data show CDR1 as MDHEN and CDR2 as SYDVKM. CDR3 length: 15 amino acids. V was trimmed by 3 bases and J by 2 bases, leaving 13 bases between them. CDR3 nucleotides: TGTGCCAGCAGTTTCTTACAATTCTTTCAAGAGACCCAGTACTTC. This translates into CASSFLQFFQETQYF.

The chain is built from TRBV2 and TRBJ2-1; maybe TRBD2 (6 bases). Trimming stripped 4 bases from V and 10 bases from J, with 17 bases between. The CDR3 consists of 14 residues. CDR1 is SNHLY, CDR2 FYNNEI, per germline. The CDR3 region has the DNA TGTGCCAGCAGTGTCCCAGCGGGCACACCCGAGCAGTTCTTC. It specifies CASSVPAGTPEQFF. The whole variable domain, remainder taken from reference TRBV2 and TRBJ2-1, is EPEVTQTPSHQVTQMGQEVILRCVPISNHLYFYWYRQILGQKVEFLVSFYNNEISEKSEIFDDQFSVERPDGSNFTLKIRSTKLEDSAMYFCASSVPAGTPEQFFGPGTRLTVL.

Only a few counts were recorded for this clone. The chain combines TRBV5-6 with TRBJ1-1; 7 nucleotides align to TRBD1. The ends lost 0 bases at V and 6 bases at J; junction bases unmatched: 5. There are 14 residues in the CDR3. From germline, CDR1 is SGHDT and CDR2 YYEEEE. CDR3 coding DNA: TGTGCCAGCAGCTTGGGGAACAGGGGCTCTGAAGCTTTCTTT. As protein: CASSLGNRGSEAFF.